These 20 T cell receptor beta chains came from one sample sequenced in a study of metastatic and nonmetastatic thyroid tumors. TCRdb ran MiXCR on the PCR reads. The table has 15,000 or so clones, about a quarter seen once; the top ten hold less than 15%. Thyroid surgery was preceded by no treatment in any patient. Sequencing input: tumor tissue. The receptors shown here come from a female donor with papillary thyroid cancer or a benign thyroid nodule (not recorded which). Some clones in this sample may be carry-over from other donors' samples.

This clone was seen a few times. Here the CDR3 reads CASSLGPGVSSTDTQYF. The CDR3 DNA reads as TGTGCCAGCAGCTTAGGCCCAGGAGTATCTAGCACAGATACGCAGTATTTT. This chain connects TRBV7-4 to TRBJ2-3; the D is unclear. Deletions cut 1 base from V and 0 bases from J, with 14 bases between. This CDR3 is built from 17 residues. CDR1 and CDR2 from the germline V gene are SGHVT and SQSDAQ.

The V and J genes are TRBV28 and TRBJ2-7, with 12 bases that match TRBD1. Trimming at V came to 7 bases and at J to 7 bases, leaving 5 bases not matched to a gene. Germline-derived CDR1 and CDR2 are MDHEN and SYDVKM. The CDR3 is 13 residues long. CDR3 sequence: CASMGDRGREQYF. CDR3 nucleotides: TGTGCCAGCATGGGGGACAGGGGGCGTGAGCAGTACTTC.

Relative to its sample, this clone is medium-sized. The V and J genes are TRBV10-3 and TRBJ2-7, with unresolved D. This CDR3 is built from 8 residues. Germline-derived CDR1 and CDR2 are ENHRY and SYGVKD. The V gene lost 8 bases and the J gene lost 4 bases, with 0 bases spanning the gap. CDR3 bases: TGTGCCATCTACGAGCAGTACTTC. As protein: CAIYEQYF.

For this clone: A much larger clone is a single base away; this may be a read error. The CDR3: CASSPGMYEQYF. The CDR3 DNA reads TGTGCCAGCAGTCCGGGTATGTACGAGCAGTACTTC. The chain uses TRBV12-3 or TRBV12-4 and TRBJ2-7; D gene ambiguous. V was trimmed by 5 bases and J by 4 bases, leaving 9 bases between them. The CDR3 runs to 12 residues.

By sample fraction, this clone is medium-sized. The sample carries other DNA sequences with the same CDR3. The CDR3 nucleotides read TGCGCCAGCAGCTTGGGCCCTGACACCCCAGCATTCTACGAGCAGTACTTC. As protein: CASSLGPDTPAFYEQYF. The V call is TRBV5-1, the J call TRBJ2-7; D uncertain. V shed 0 bases and J shed 3 bases, with 19 bases lying between them. Germline V gene lookup returns CDR1 SGHRS and CDR2 YFSETQ. The CDR3 sequence is 17 residues long. Based on the CDR3 plus reference TRBV5-1 and TRBJ2-7, the full variable domain is KAGVTQTPRYLIKTRGQQVTLSCSPISGHRSVSWYQQTPGQGLQFLFEYFSETQRNKGNFPGRFSGRQFSNSRSEMNVSTLELGDSALYLCASSLGPDTPAFYEQYFGPGTRLTVT.

This clone turned up a few times. The CDR3 protein is CASSRGDNEQFF. CDR3 DNA: TGTGCCAGCAGCCGCGGGGACAATGAGCAGTTCTTC. The chain employs TRBV7-9 and TRBJ2-1, with D possibly being TRBD2 (6 bases). This CDR3 region has 12 residues. Germline V gene data show CDR1 as SEHNR and CDR2 as FQNEAQ (reference sequence). V was clipped by 5 bases and J by 5 bases, with 7 bases between them.

The chain's CDR3 is CASSPRDRGGQPQHF. CDR3 nucleotide sequence: TGTGCCAGCTCACCCCGGGACAGGGGAGGTCAGCCCCAGCATTTT. The gene calls are TRBV12-3 or TRBV12-4 and TRBJ1-5; 10 nucleotides line up with TRBD1. The CDR3 length is 15 residues. V dropped 8 bases and J dropped 6; count of bases not matched to a gene: 10.

This chain uses TRBV19 with TRBJ2-1; TRBD2 matches 10 bases. J gave up 2 bases and V 5 bases, and 3 bases lay outside the gene matches. The germline CDR1 and CDR2 sequences are LNHDA and SQIVND (reference sequence). The CDR3 is made up of 15 amino acids. The CDR3: CASSVSGRTYNEQFF. The CDR3 coding sequence is TGTGCCAGTAGTGTTAGCGGGAGGACCTACAATGAGCAGTTCTTC. The full variable domain, completed using reference TRBV19 and TRBJ2-1, is DGGITQSPKYLFRKEGQNVTLSCEQNLNHDAMYWYRQDPGQGLRLIYYSQIVNDFQKGDIAEGYSVSREKKESFPLTVTSAQKNPTAFYLCASSVSGRTYNEQFFGPGTRLTVL.

This clone was seen repeatedly, ten times or more. V is TRBV3-1 and J is TRBJ2-4, with no clear D. V lost 2 bases, J lost 0 bases, and 2 bases lay in between. Germline V gene data show CDR1 as LGHDT and CDR2 as YNNKEL (reference sequence). This CDR3 is built from 13 residues. CDR3 nucleotides: TGTGCCAGCAGCCAATTAGCCAAAAACATTCAGTACTTC. Protein sequence: CASSQLAKNIQYF. The variable domain in full, with the rest retrieved from reference TRBV3-1 and TRBJ2-4, is DTAVSQTPKYLVTQMGNDKSIKCEQNLGHDTMYWYKQDSKKFLKIMFSYNNKELIINETVPNRFSPKSPDKAHLNLHINSLELGDSAVYFCASSQLAKNIQYFGAGTRLSVL.

This clone came up many times. The rearrangement joins TRBV20-1 to TRBJ2-4; TRBD2 is a possible D gene (5 bases). This CDR3 has 14 residues. V lost 4 bases and J 0 bases, leaving 10 bases between the germline ends. CDR1 is DFQATT, CDR2 SNEGSKA, per germline (reference sequence). The CDR3 DNA reads TGCAGTGCTATGGGAGACCTAGCCAAAAACATTCAGTACTTC. Translating it yields CSAMGDLAKNIQYF.

The chain combines TRBV6-4 with TRBJ2-1; 9 bases are a match to TRBD2. The CDR3 is 15 amino acids. The V and J ends lost 6 bases and 9 bases, in that order; junction bases with no gene match: 12. Germline-derived CDR1 and CDR2 are MRHNA and SNTAGT. The CDR3 is CASRPGLATDLEQFF. The CDR3 DNA reads TGTGCCAGCAGGCCCGGACTAGCGACAGACCTTGAGCAGTTCTTC.

This clone has a count of ten or more. The V and J genes are TRBV6-4 and TRBJ2-3; TRBD2 agrees at 7 bases. Trimming at V came to 2 bases and at J to 4 bases, leaving 9 bases not matched to a gene. The CDR3 has 16 residues. Germline CDR1 MRHNA, CDR2 SNTAGT. The CDR3 DNA reads as TGTGCCAGCAGTGACAAAAGGCTAGCGGAATCAGATACGCAGTATTTT. As protein: CASSDKRLAESDTQYF.

This clone showed up many times. The chain combines TRBV18 with TRBJ2-2; no clear D. Germline loops: CDR1 KGHSH, CDR2 LQKENI. Trimming left V 2 bases short and J 3 bases short, with 13 bases between. The CDR3 contains 16 residues. The CDR3 sequence: CASSPGVSADTGELFF. The CDR3 DNA follows: TGTGCCAGCTCACCAGGCGTCTCGGCGGACACCGGGGAGCTGTTTTTT.

This clone was seen repeatedly, ten times or more. The chain carries TRBV3-1 and TRBJ2-1; 8 nucleotides line up with TRBD1. The germline CDR1 and CDR2 sequences are LGHDT and YNNKEL (reference sequence). The J segment lost 1 base and the V segment lost 0 bases, leaving 8 bases of the junction unmatched. The CDR3 runs 18 residues. The CDR3 DNA reads as TGTGCCAGCAGCCAAGATGGCCCCCAGGGGGCGTCCTACAATGAGCAGTTCTTC. It encodes CASSQDGPQGASYNEQFF.

This clone has just a few counts. For the CDR3, the DNA is TGTGCCTGGAGTGTGGGAGGAAACACCATATATTTT. Residues: CAWSVGGNTIYF. This chain links TRBV30 with TRBJ1-3; D is ambiguous. Looked up from germline, CDR1 is GTSNPN and CDR2 is SVGIG (reference sequence). The CDR3 extends over 12 amino acids. The ends were cut back, 0 bases at V and 4 bases at J, with 4 bases in the middle.

V and J are TRBV4-1 and TRBJ2-7; D is uncertain. The CDR3 totals 14 residues. V dropped 1 base and J dropped 2 bases, with 9 bases sitting between them. Per germline, CDR1 MGHRA and CDR2 YSYEKL. The CDR3 DNA is TGCGCCAGCAGCCAAGGGGTAGCTGCCTACGAGCAGTACTTC. It is translated as CASSQGVAAYEQYF.

This clone was counted many times. V gene TRBV29-1 combines with J gene TRBJ1-5; D is ambiguous. CDR1 SQVTM and CDR2 ANQGSEA come from the germline V gene. The CDR3 loop spans 14 amino acids. V was pared by 6 bases and J by 2 bases, with 14 bases between. The CDR3 loop reads CSVRVGEGNQPQHF. Here the CDR3 DNA reads TGCAGCGTCCGGGTGGGTGAGGGCAATCAGCCCCAGCATTTT.

This clone was seen only a few times. The chain carries TRBV6-1 and TRBJ1-3, with D hard to call. The CDR3 runs 15 residues. Trimming took off 0 bases at V and 0 bases at J, with 6 bases between the two ends. Looked up from germline, CDR1 is MNHNS and CDR2 is SASEGT. The CDR3 sequence: CASSEAPSSGNTIYF. In DNA form, the CDR3 reads TGTGCCAGCAGTGAAGCCCCAAGCTCTGGAAACACCATATATTTT.

This clone was recorded many times. This could be a read error, since a much larger clone is one nucleotide away. The chain carries TRBV9 and TRBJ1-3; D gene ambiguous. From germline, CDR1 is SGDLS and CDR2 YYNGEE. The CDR3 is 16 residues long. In DNA, the CDR3 is TGTGCCAGCAGCGGACCAGGTGACAATACTGGAAACACCATACATTTT. Translating it yields CASSGPGDNTGNTIHF. Full variable domain (remainder filled in from reference TRBV9 and TRBJ1-3): DSGVTQTPKHLITATGQRVTLRCSPRSGDLSVYWYQQSLDQGLQFLIQYYNGEERAKGNILERFSAQQFPDLHSELNLSSLELGDSALYFCASSGPGDNTGNTIHFGEGSWLTVV.

Only one count was recorded for this clone. V usage is TRBV20-1 and J usage is TRBJ2-7; 10 positions match TRBD2. Germline V gene sequence: CDR1 DFQATT, CDR2 SNEGSKA (reference sequence). This CDR3 comprises 18 residues. Trimming took 0 bases from V and 0 from J; bases not matched to a gene: 11. The CDR3 spells CSARDLTSGADFSYEQYF. The CDR3 DNA sequence: TGCAGTGCTAGAGATCTAACTAGCGGGGCCGACTTCTCCTACGAGCAGTACTTC.